One sample yielded the 26 T cell receptor beta chains listed below, sequenced in a study of control samples from healthy donors and cancer patients. Repertoires were generated with immunoSEQ multiplex PCR, while TCRdb's copy carries only in-frame clones and drops some. The sample holds fewer than 85,000 clones, around 92% seen once. The sample consisted of blood. These receptors came from a woman aged 55-70 years in good health.

The rearrangement links TRBV28 to TRBJ2-7; D possibly corresponds to TRBD2 (5 bases). Trimming took 5 bases from V and 0 from J, leaving 17 bases between them. The CDR3 length is 16 residues. Per germline, CDR1 MDHEN and CDR2 SYDVKM. The CDR3 DNA follows: TGTGCCAGCAGTGAGGTAGCGACGTCCAGCTCCTACGAGCAGTACTTC. It yields the protein CASSEVATSSSYEQYF.

This chain links TRBV3-1 (or the pseudogene TRBV3-2) with TRBJ2-4, with D maybe TRBD1 (6 bases). CDR3 length equals 17 residues. With 2 bases removed from V and 0 bases from J, the gap between germline ends came to 14 bases. Germline-derived CDR1 and CDR2 are LGHDT and YNNKEL (reference sequence). The CDR3 DNA follows: TGTGCCAGCAGCCAACCTGGGACATCCTTAGCCAAAAACATTCAGTACTTC. It codes for CASSQPGTSLAKNIQYF.

The chain has TRBV19 and TRBJ2-1; 16 nucleotides align to TRBD2. V lost 5 bases, J lost 6 bases, and 13 bases stayed unmatched. The CDR3 is made up of 19 amino acids. Germline CDR1 LNHDA, CDR2 SQIVND (reference sequence). The CDR3 region has the DNA TGTGCCAGTAGTCAGATACCCGGGACTAGCGGGAGGGCAGGCAATGAGCAGTTCTTC. This codes for CASSQIPGTSGRAGNEQFF.

J is TRBJ2-2 and V is TRBV5-1, with unresolved D. This CDR3 contains 13 residues. Trimming left V 1 base short and J 6 bases short, with 7 bases between. Germline CDR1 reads SGHRS; CDR2 reads YFSETQ. The CDR3 DNA is TGCGCCAGCAGCTTGACCGGAGCCGGGGAGCTGTTTTTT. Encoded protein: CASSLTGAGELFF.

The chain carries TRBV5-1 and TRBJ1-1; weak D call: TRBD1 (6 bases). Germline values: CDR1 SGHRS, CDR2 YFSETQ. CDR3 size: 15 residues. V lost 0 bases and J 4 bases, leaving 13 bases between the germline ends. The DNA for the CDR3 is TGCGCCAGCAGCTTGGTTTCCCGGGGGGCCACTGAAGCTTTCTTT. It translates to CASSLVSRGATEAFF.

V gene TRBV11-2 combines with J gene TRBJ2-1; a possible D gene is TRBD2 (6 bases). This CDR3 has 12 amino acids. Germline V gene lookup returns CDR1 SGHAT and CDR2 FQNNGV. Between the trimmed V and J ends, which lost 5 bases and 8 bases, there was a span of 10 bases. This chain's CDR3 is CASSRRGDEQFF. The CDR3 DNA reads as TGTGCCAGCAGCCGGAGGGGAGATGAGCAGTTCTTC. The full variable domain, rest sourced from reference TRBV11-2 and TRBJ2-1, is EAGVAQSPRYKIIEKRQSVAFWCNPISGHATLYWYQQILGQGPKLLIQFQNNGVVDDSQLPKDRFSAERLKGVDSTLKIQPAKLEDSAVYLCASSRRGDEQFFGPGTRLTVL.

The chain joins TRBV28 to TRBJ2-1; D not certain. The CDR3 runs to 13 residues. Trimming took off 8 bases at V and 8 bases at J, with 16 bases between the two ends. In germline, CDR1 is MDHEN, CDR2 SYDVKM. The CDR3 region has the DNA TGTGCCAGCGAGACCTGGCCCCTAGATGAGCAGTTCTTC. Protein product: CASETWPLDEQFF.

The chain couples TRBV3-1 (or the pseudogene TRBV3-2) to TRBJ1-4; possible D gene TRBD1, 6 bases. This CDR3 contains 14 residues. CDR1 is LGHDT, CDR2 YNNKEL, per germline (reference sequence). Trimming removed 2 bases from V and 10 bases from J, with 14 bases in between. The CDR3 region is CASSQRGEQGKLFF. CDR3 bases: TGTGCCAGCAGCCAACGGGGCGAACAGGGAAAACTGTTTTTT.

The V gene is TRBV28, the J gene TRBJ1-1; 7 bases are shared with TRBD1. Germline-derived CDR1 and CDR2 are MDHEN and SYDVKM. This CDR3 spans 14 amino acids. V shed 6 bases, J shed 4 bases, and the junction held 8 bases outside the gene matches. CDR3 sequence: CASSRATGFTEAFF. The CDR3 nucleotides read TGTGCCAGCAGCCGGGCGACAGGGTTCACTGAAGCTTTCTTT. Filled out from reference TRBV28 and TRBJ1-1, the complete variable domain reads DVKVTQSSRYLVKRTGEKVFLECVQDMDHENMFWYRQDPGLGLRLIYFSYDVKMKEKGDIPEGYSVSREKKERFSLILESASTNQTSMYLCASSRATGFTEAFFGQGTRLTVV.

V usage is TRBV24-1 and J usage is TRBJ1-1; D is uncertain. V was trimmed by 2 bases and J by 7 bases, leaving 7 bases between them. This CDR3 spans 12 amino acids. Germline values: CDR1 KGHDR, CDR2 SFDVKD. This CDR3 is CATSDSRDEAFF. DNA for the CDR3: TGTGCCACCAGTGATTCTCGGGATGAAGCTTTCTTT.

The rearrangement joins TRBV11-2 to TRBJ2-5; TRBD2 might be the D (5 bases). The CDR3 runs to 15 residues. The germline CDR1 and CDR2 sequences are SGHAT and FQNNGV. Trimming pared 7 bases from V and 7 bases from J, leaving 22 bases between. CDR3 DNA sequence: TGTGCCAGCACCTCAGCGGTTTCTGGGGATGGGACCCAGTACTTC. It translates to CASTSAVSGDGTQYF. Full variable domain (remainder filled in from reference TRBV11-2 and TRBJ2-5): EAGVAQSPRYKIIEKRQSVAFWCNPISGHATLYWYQQILGQGPKLLIQFQNNGVVDDSQLPKDRFSAERLKGVDSTLKIQPAKLEDSAVYLCASTSAVSGDGTQYFGPGTRLLVL.

The chain links TRBV28 to TRBJ2-1; 10 bases align to TRBD2. CDR1 and CDR2 (germline): MDHEN, SYDVKM. The CDR3 extends over 15 amino acids. V gave up 2 bases and J gave up 12 bases; unmatched junction bases: 10. The chain's CDR3 is CASSLRASGSMWQFF. CDR3 nucleotide sequence: TGTGCCAGCAGTTTAAGGGCTAGCGGGAGTATGTGGCAGTTCTTC.

The chain joins TRBV5-4 to TRBJ1-2; 7 bases line up with TRBD1. This CDR3 is built from 12 residues. V lost 3 bases to trimming and J lost 8 bases; unmatched junction nucleotides: 4. The V gene's germline CDR1 is SGHNT and CDR2 YYREEE (reference sequence). CDR3 protein: CASSSQGDGYTF. CDR3 bases: TGTGCCAGCAGCTCCCAGGGGGACGGCTACACCTTC.

This chain connects TRBV2 to TRBJ1-5; the D is unclear. Germline V CDR1 and CDR2: SNHLY, FYNNEI. V was trimmed by 5 bases and J by 5 bases, leaving 10 bases between them. The CDR3 length is 13 residues. The chain's CDR3 is CASSSGAYQPQHF. CDR3 coding DNA: TGTGCCAGCAGTTCAGGCGCGTATCAGCCCCAGCATTTT.

This chain uses TRBV9 with TRBJ2-3; the D gene is possibly TRBD2 (6 bases). CDR1 SGDLS and CDR2 YYNGEE come from the germline V gene. The length of the CDR3 is 13 residues. Trimming removed 4 bases at V and 6 bases at J, with 12 bases between. The CDR3 loop reads CASSPGLMDTQYF. CDR3 sequence (DNA): TGTGCCAGCAGCCCAGGACTAATGGATACGCAGTATTTT.

The chain has TRBV12-2 and TRBJ1-1. TRBV12-2 is a known pseudogene. The CDR3 length is 18 residues. The CDR3 DNA follows: TGTGCAAGTCGCTTAGCGGGAGGGGGGCGTCGTGGAAACACTGAAGCTTTCTTT. As protein: CASRLAGGGRRGNTEAFF.

The V and J genes are TRBV6-7 and TRBJ1-1; the D is unclear. TRBV6-7 counts as an open reading frame of uncertain function. V gave up 6 bases and J gave up 9 bases, with 5 bases separating them. The CDR3 covers 9 residues. In DNA form, the CDR3 reads TGTGCCAGCAGCCTCCAAGCTTTCTTT. It translates to CASSLQAFF.

Notes on this clone: Compared with germline, one end of the junction differs, possibly owing to a read error. V usage is TRBV7-2 and J usage is TRBJ2-1, with TRBD2 identical over 11 bases. Germline assignment: CDR1 SGHTA and CDR2 FQGNSA. This CDR3 comprises 13 residues. The DNA for the CDR3 is TGTGCCAGCAGCCTAGCGGGAGGCAATGAGCAGTTCTTC. Protein: CASSLAGGNEQFF.

This chain's CDR3 is CASSFEVSGNTIYF. The DNA for the CDR3 is TGTGCCAGCAGCTTCGAGGTCTCTGGAAACACCATATATTTT. The genes are TRBV5-8 and TRBJ1-3; D not certain. CDR1 and CDR2 (germline): SGHTS, YDEGEE. The CDR3 contains 14 residues. V lost 2 bases, J lost 0 bases, and 6 bases lay in between. Full variable domain (remainder filled in from reference TRBV5-8 and TRBJ1-3): EAGVTQSPTHLIKTRGQQATLRCSPISGHTSVYWYQQALGLGLQFLLWYDEGEERNRGNFPPRFSGRQFPNYSSELNVNALELEDSALYLCASSFEVSGNTIYFGEGSWLTVV.

This rearrangement joins TRBV7-9 to TRBJ1-2, with 12 bases fitting TRBD1. Germline assignment: CDR1 SEHNR and CDR2 FQNEAQ (reference sequence). This CDR3 has 15 residues. Germline trimming cut 2 bases from V and 7 bases from J; bases unmatched to any gene: 5. As DNA, the CDR3 is TGTGCCAGCAGCTTATTGGGACAGGGGGCGCTTGGCTACACCTTC. Amino acid sequence: CASSLLGQGALGYTF.

In this sample, this clone turned up a few times. This chain uses TRBV6-5 with TRBJ2-7, with 8 bases identical to TRBD1. The CDR3 length is 13 residues. Germline V lookup: CDR1 MNHEY, CDR2 SVGAGI. The trim removed 6 bases at V and 6 bases at J, leaving 7 bases unmatched. The DNA for the CDR3 is TGTGCCAGCAGATTCGACAGGGGAGGCGAGCAGTACTTC. It codes for CASRFDRGGEQYF.

The chain couples TRBV4-3 to TRBJ2-5; 14 bases fit TRBD2. The CDR3 covers 18 residues. The ends lost 3 bases at V and 2 bases at J; junction bases unmatched: 8. CDR1 LGHNA and CDR2 YSLEER come from the germline V gene. CDR3 sequence reads: CASSHGLAGGAIQETQYF. The CDR3 region has the DNA TGCGCCAGCAGCCACGGACTAGCGGGAGGAGCGATTCAAGAGACCCAGTACTTC.

CDR3 loop: CASSSDQGVPYF. The CDR3 DNA follows: TGTGCCAGCAGCTCCGACCAAGGAGTCCCGTACTTC. The V and J genes are TRBV7-8 and TRBJ2-7; D is unresolved. V gave up 4 bases and J gave up 12 bases, with 16 bases separating them. This CDR3 spans 12 amino acids. Germline V gives CDR1 SGHVS, CDR2 FQNEAQ.

This chain uses TRBV7-6 with TRBJ2-7, with D tentatively TRBD2 (5 bases). CDR1 and CDR2 (germline): SGHVS, FNYEAQ. The CDR3 has 15 amino acids. Trimming pared 2 bases from V and 4 bases from J, leaving 15 bases between. CDR3 region: CASSLSPLDSYEQYF. DNA for the CDR3: TGTGCCAGCAGCTTATCCCCACTAGATAGTTACGAGCAGTACTTC.

The chain joins TRBV19 to TRBJ1-2; tentative D call: TRBD1 (5 bases). Germline CDR1 and CDR2: LNHDA and SQIVND (reference sequence). CDR3 length: 13 amino acids. Trimming took off 4 bases at V and 4 bases at J, with 10 bases between the two ends. The DNA of the CDR3 is TGTGCCAGTAGTAAGGGGAGCATCTATGGCTACACCTTC. This codes for CASSKGSIYGYTF. Together with reference TRBV19 and TRBJ1-2, the CDR3 gives the full variable domain: DGGITQSPKYLFRKEGQNVTLSCEQNLNHDAMYWYRQDPGQGLRLIYYSQIVNDFQKGDIAEGYSVSREKKESFPLTVTSAQKNPTAFYLCASSKGSIYGYTFGSGTRLTVV.

The rearrangement joins TRBV5-1 to TRBJ1-1; no firm D call. Trimming shortened V by 4 bases and J by 0 bases, and 13 bases separated the two germline ends. This CDR3 is built from 15 residues. Germline assignment: CDR1 SGHRS and CDR2 YFSETQ. As DNA, the CDR3 is TGCGCCAGCAGCCGCACCGGAGGGATGAACACTGAAGCTTTCTTT. It translates to CASSRTGGMNTEAFF.